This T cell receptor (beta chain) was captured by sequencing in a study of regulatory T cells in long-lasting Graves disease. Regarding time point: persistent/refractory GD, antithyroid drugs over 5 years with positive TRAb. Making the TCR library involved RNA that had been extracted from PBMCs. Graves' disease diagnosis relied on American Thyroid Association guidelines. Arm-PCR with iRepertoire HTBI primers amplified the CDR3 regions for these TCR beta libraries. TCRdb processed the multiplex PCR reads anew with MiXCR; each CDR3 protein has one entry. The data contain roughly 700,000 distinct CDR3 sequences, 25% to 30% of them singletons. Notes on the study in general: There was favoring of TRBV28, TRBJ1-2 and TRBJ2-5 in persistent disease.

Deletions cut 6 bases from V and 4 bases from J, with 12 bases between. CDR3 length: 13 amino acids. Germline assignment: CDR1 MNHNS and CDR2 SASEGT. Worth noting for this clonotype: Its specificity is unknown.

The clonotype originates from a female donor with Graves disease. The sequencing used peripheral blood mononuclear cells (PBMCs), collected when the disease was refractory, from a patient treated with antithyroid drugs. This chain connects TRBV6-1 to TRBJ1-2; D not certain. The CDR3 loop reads CASSQAQSYGYTF. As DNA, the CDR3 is TGTGCCAGCAGCCAAGCACAGAGCTATGGCTACACCTTC.